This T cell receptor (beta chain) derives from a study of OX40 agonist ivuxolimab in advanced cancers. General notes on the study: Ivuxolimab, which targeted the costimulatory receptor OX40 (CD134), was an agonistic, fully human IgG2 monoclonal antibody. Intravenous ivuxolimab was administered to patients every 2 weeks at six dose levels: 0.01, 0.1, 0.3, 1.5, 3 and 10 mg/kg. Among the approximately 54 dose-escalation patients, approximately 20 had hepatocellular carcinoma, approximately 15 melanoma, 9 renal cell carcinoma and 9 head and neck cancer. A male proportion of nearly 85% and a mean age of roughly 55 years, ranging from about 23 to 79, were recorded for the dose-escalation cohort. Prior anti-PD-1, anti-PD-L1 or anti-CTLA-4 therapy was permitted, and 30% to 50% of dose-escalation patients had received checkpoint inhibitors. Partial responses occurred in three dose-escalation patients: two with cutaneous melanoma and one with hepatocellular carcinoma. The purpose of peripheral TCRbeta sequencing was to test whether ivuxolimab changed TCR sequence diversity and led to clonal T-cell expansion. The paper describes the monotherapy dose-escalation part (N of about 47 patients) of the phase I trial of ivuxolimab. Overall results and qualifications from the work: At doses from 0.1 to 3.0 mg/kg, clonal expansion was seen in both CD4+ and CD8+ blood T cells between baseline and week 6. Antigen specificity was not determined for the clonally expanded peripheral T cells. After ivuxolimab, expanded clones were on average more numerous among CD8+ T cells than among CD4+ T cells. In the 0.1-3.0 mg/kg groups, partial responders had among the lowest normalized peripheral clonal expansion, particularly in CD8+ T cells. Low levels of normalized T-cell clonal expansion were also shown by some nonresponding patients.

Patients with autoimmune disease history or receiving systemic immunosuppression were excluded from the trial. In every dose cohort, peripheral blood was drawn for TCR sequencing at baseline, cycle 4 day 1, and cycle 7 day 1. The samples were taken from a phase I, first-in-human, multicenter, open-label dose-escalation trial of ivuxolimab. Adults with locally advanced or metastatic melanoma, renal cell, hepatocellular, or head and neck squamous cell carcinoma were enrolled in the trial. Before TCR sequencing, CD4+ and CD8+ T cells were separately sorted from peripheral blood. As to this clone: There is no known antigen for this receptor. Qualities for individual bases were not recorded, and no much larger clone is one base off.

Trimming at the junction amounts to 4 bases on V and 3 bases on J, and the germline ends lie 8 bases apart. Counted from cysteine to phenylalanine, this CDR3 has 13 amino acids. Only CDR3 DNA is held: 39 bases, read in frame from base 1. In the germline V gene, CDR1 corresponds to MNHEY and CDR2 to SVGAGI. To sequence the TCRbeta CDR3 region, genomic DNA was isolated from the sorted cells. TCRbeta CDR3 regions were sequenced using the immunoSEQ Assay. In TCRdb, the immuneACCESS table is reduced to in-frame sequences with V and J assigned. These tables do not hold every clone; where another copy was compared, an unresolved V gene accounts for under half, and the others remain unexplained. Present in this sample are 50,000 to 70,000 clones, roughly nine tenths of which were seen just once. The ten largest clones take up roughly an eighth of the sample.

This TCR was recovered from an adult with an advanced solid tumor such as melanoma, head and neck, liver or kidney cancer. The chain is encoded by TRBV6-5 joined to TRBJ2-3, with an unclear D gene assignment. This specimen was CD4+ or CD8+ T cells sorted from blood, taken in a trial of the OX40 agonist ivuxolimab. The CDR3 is CASSSLGTDTQYF. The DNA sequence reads TGTGCCAGCAGTTCCTTAGGGACAGATACGCAGTATTTT.